This entry lists 28 T cell receptor beta chains sequenced from one sample in a study of T cells in Graves' hyperthyroidism and ophthalmopathy. Researchers amplified the TCR beta CDR3 regions from RNA transcripts. HTBI primers were the set used in a first-round RT-PCR of the TCR CDR3. TCRdb passed the multiplex PCR reads through MiXCR, listing each CDR3 protein once. Of hundreds of thousands of distinct CDR3 sequences in the sample, more than 12% are singletons; the top ten hold 32%. The source material was blood. These receptors originate from a woman aged 30 to 39 with Graves' hyperthyroidism.

The chain carries TRBV20-1 and TRBJ1-6; D uncertain. Germline V gene data show CDR1 as DFQATT and CDR2 as SNEGSKA (reference sequence). The V end lost 0 bases, the J end lost 8 bases, and 14 bases lay between the germline ends. The CDR3 covers 15 residues. CDR3 sequence: CSARDLGNGYSPLHF. As DNA, the CDR3 is TGCAGTGCTAGAGATTTGGGGAACGGGTATTCACCCCTCCACTTT.

This clonotype was seen at least ten times. The chain couples TRBV2 to TRBJ2-2; 10 positions match TRBD2. Unmatched junction bases numbered 4, after V lost 2 bases and J lost 7 bases. CDR3 size: 15 residues. Germline CDR1 reads SNHLY; CDR2 reads FYNNEI. In DNA form, the CDR3 reads TGTGCCAGCAGTGAAAACCTAGCGGGGGTCGGGGAGCTGTTTTTT. It yields the protein CASSENLAGVGELFF. Variable domain in full (rest from reference TRBV2 and TRBJ2-2): EPEVTQTPSHQVTQMGQEVILRCVPISNHLYFYWYRQILGQKVEFLVSFYNNEISEKSEIFDDQFSVERPDGSNFTLKIRSTKLEDSAMYFCASSENLAGVGELFFGEGSRLTVL.

This clonotype was detected only a few times. The V gene is TRBV10-1, the J gene TRBJ2-7; D is unresolved. Trimming left V 3 bases short and J 6 bases short, with 9 bases between. Germline CDR1 WNHNN, CDR2 SYGVQD (reference sequence). This CDR3 has 12 amino acids. CDR3 in amino acids: CASSDSLVEQYF. For the CDR3, the DNA is TGCGCCAGCAGTGACTCGCTTGTCGAGCAGTACTTC.

This clonotype has a count of ten or more. The chain employs TRBV10-3 and TRBJ2-7, with 8 nucleotides matching TRBD1. The CDR3 spans 14 residues. V trimming: 3 bases; J trimming: 6 bases; junction bases outside the gene matches: 7. Per the germline V gene, CDR1 is ENHRY and CDR2 is SYGVKD. The CDR3 DNA follows: TGTGCCATCAGTGACACGGCCACAGGGGGCGAGCAGTACTTC. Translated, it gives CAISDTATGGEQYF.

This chain connects TRBV28 to TRBJ2-3; 9 bases align to TRBD2. CDR1 and CDR2 from the germline V gene are MDHEN and SYDVKM. The trim removed 4 bases at V and 2 bases at J, leaving 7 bases unmatched. The CDR3 extends over 16 amino acids. CDR3 nucleotides: TGTGCCAGCAGTTATAGGGGCGGGAGGGCCACAGATACGCAGTATTTT. It specifies CASSYRGGRATDTQYF.

This clonotype was seen only a few times. This chain uses TRBV18 with TRBJ2-3; D possibly corresponds to TRBD1 (6 bases). V lost 0 bases, J lost 1 base, and 11 bases lay in between. The CDR3 is 16 residues long. Germline assignment: CDR1 KGHSH and CDR2 LQKENI. The CDR3 coding sequence is TGTGCCAGCTCACCACCCAGGGGCCAAGGCACAGATACGCAGTATTTT. It specifies CASSPPRGQGTDTQYF. The full variable domain, with the rest looked up from reference TRBV18 and TRBJ2-3, is NAGVMQNPRHLVRRRGQEARLRCSPMKGHSHVYWYRQLPEEGLKFMVYLQKENIIDESGMPKERFSAEFPKEGPSILRIQQVVRGDSAAYFCASSPPRGQGTDTQYFGPGTRLTVL.

This clonotype was seen a few times. This chain links TRBV19 with TRBJ1-1; D is possibly TRBD1 (6 bases). V shed 6 bases and J shed 1 base, with 12 bases lying between them. Germline CDR1 and CDR2: LNHDA and SQIVND (reference sequence). This CDR3 comprises 14 residues. In DNA, the CDR3 is TGTGCCAGTAGCCTGGACAGTTCGAACACTGAAGCTTTCTTT. The encoded protein is CASSLDSSNTEAFF.

There are many counts of this clonotype. This rearrangement joins TRBV28 to TRBJ1-1; no clear D. Deletions cut 2 bases from V and 0 bases from J, with 10 bases between. The CDR3 extends over 15 amino acids. Germline V CDR1 and CDR2: MDHEN, SYDVKM. The CDR3 coding sequence is TGTGCCAGCAGTTTAAGATCTCCGATGAACACTGAAGCTTTCTTT. Amino acids: CASSLRSPMNTEAFF.

This clonotype was seen many times. The rearrangement uses TRBV6-6 and TRBJ2-5, with D maybe TRBD1 (5 bases). V gave up 4 bases and J gave up 3 bases, with 12 bases separating them. This CDR3 is 14 amino acids long. In germline, CDR1 is MNHNY, CDR2 SVGAGI (reference sequence). This chain's CDR3 is CASSFSTDKETQYF. The CDR3 DNA is TGTGCCAGCAGTTTCTCGACAGACAAAGAGACCCAGTACTTC.

This clonotype was picked up many times. V and J are TRBV11-2 and TRBJ2-7; perhaps TRBD1 as D (5 bases). This CDR3 has 14 amino acids. CDR1 SGHAT and CDR2 FQNNGV come from the germline V gene. V lost 4 bases, J lost 3 bases, and 13 bases lay in between. Here the CDR3 reads CASSYHLDSYEQYF. The CDR3 region has the DNA TGTGCCAGCAGCTACCACCTAGACAGCTACGAGCAGTACTTC.

This clonotype has a single count. The chain joins TRBV2 to TRBJ2-1, with 14 bases aligning to TRBD2. The CDR3 runs 23 residues. Trimming at V came to 1 base and at J to 7 bases, leaving 24 bases not matched to a gene. From germline, CDR1 is SNHLY and CDR2 FYNNEI. The CDR3 nucleotides are TGTGCCAGCAGTGAAGAGGGTTCGGAGACTATCAGGGGACTAGCGGGAGTGCGGAATGAGCAGTTCTTC. Protein product: CASSEEGSETIRGLAGVRNEQFF. Looking up the rest from reference TRBV2 and TRBJ2-1 gives the full variable domain: EPEVTQTPSHQVTQMGQEVILRCVPISNHLYFYWYRQILGQKVEFLVSFYNNEISEKSEIFDDQFSVERPDGSNFTLKIRSTKLEDSAMYFCASSEEGSETIRGLAGVRNEQFFGPGTRLTVL.

The table lists this clonotype with many counts. The rearrangement links TRBV7-2 to TRBJ2-3, with TRBD2 matching over 12 bases. The CDR3 has 17 amino acids. CDR1 and CDR2 from the germline V gene are SGHTA and FQGNSA. V shed 0 bases, J shed 5 bases, and the junction held 6 bases outside the gene matches. The CDR3 DNA follows: TGTGCCAGCAGCTTAGCTTCTCTAGCGGGAGGGCAAGATACGCAGTATTTT. Its protein product is CASSLASLAGGQDTQYF. Filled out from reference TRBV7-2 and TRBJ2-3, the complete variable domain reads GAGVSQSPSNKVTEKGKDVELRCDPISGHTALYWYRQSLGQGLEFLIYFQGNSAPDKSGLPSDRFSAERTGGSVSTLTIQRTQQEDSAVYLCASSLASLAGGQDTQYFGPGTRLTVL.

This clonotype was counted many times. The rearrangement links TRBV5-1 to TRBJ2-7, with D perhaps being TRBD1 or TRBD2 (6 bases each). The V end lost 5 bases, the J end lost 4 bases, and 19 bases lay between the germline ends. Per the germline V gene, CDR1 is SGHRS and CDR2 is YFSETQ. This CDR3 comprises 15 residues. CDR3 protein: CASRTDSLGLYEQYF. In DNA form, the CDR3 reads TGCGCCAGCAGGACGGACAGCCTGGGACTGTACGAGCAGTACTTC.

This clonotype appeared many times. The V and J genes are TRBV20-1 and TRBJ2-7; D gene ambiguous. The germline V gene has CDR1 DFQATT and CDR2 SNEGSKA (reference sequence). Trimming stripped 1 base from V and 3 bases from J, with 7 bases between. This CDR3 contains 12 residues. The CDR3 DNA sequence: TGCAGTGCTAGAGCGGACCTCTACGAGCAGTACTTC. Its translation: CSARADLYEQYF.

This clonotype showed up many times. The V and J genes are TRBV20-1 and TRBJ2-7; TRBD2 matches at 13 bases. Germline V gene sequence: CDR1 DFQATT, CDR2 SNEGSKA (reference sequence). This CDR3 has 16 residues. The V and J ends lost 1 base and 5 bases, in that order; junction bases with no gene match: 8. CDR3 DNA sequence: TGCAGTGCTAGAGTTCGGACTAGCGGGAGTTTCAACGAGCAGTACTTC. Translated, it gives CSARVRTSGSFNEQYF.

This clonotype was counted a few times. The V and J genes are TRBV11-1 and TRBJ2-2, with D possibly matching TRBD2 (5 bases). This CDR3 has 13 residues. Trimming pared 11 bases from V and 5 bases from J, leaving 15 bases between. Looked up from germline, CDR1 is SGHAT and CDR2 is FQDESV (reference sequence). The CDR3 DNA reads TGTGCCTCCCCGAGGGTTCAAACCGGGGAGCTGTTTTTT. It specifies CASPRVQTGELFF.

The chain recombines TRBV20-1 with TRBJ1-5; TRBD1 is a possible D gene (6 bases). The CDR3 has 16 amino acids. V was cut by 1 base and J by 6 bases, with 19 bases left in between. Germline CDR1 DFQATT, CDR2 SNEGSKA (reference sequence). This CDR3 is CSARAGGGGAAQPQHF. The DNA for the CDR3 is TGCAGTGCTAGAGCCGGGGGGGGGGGGGCTGCTCAGCCCCAGCATTTT.

This clonotype was observed a handful of times. The chain is built from TRBV24-1 and TRBJ2-7; 10 bases line up with TRBD2. CDR3 length: 15 amino acids. V trimming: 4 bases; J trimming: 3 bases; junction bases outside the gene matches: 5. Germline V CDR1 and CDR2: KGHDR, SFDVKD. CDR3: CATSDPSGGNYEQYF. In nucleotides, the CDR3 is TGTGCCACCAGTGACCCTAGCGGGGGAAACTACGAGCAGTACTTC.

This clonotype was picked up many times. The chain uses TRBV12-3 or TRBV12-4 and TRBJ2-7, with TRBD1 identical over 9 bases. Trimming cost V 3 bases and J 6 bases; bases outside gene matches: 6. The CDR3 loop spans 14 amino acids. CDR3 bases: TGTGCCAGCAGTTTGGGGACAGGGAGTCGCGAGCAGTACTTC. This gives the protein CASSLGTGSREQYF.

The rearrangement links TRBV19 to TRBJ2-7; D uncertain. CDR3 size: 16 residues. The V gene lost 1 base and the J gene lost 2 bases, with 15 bases spanning the gap. Germline CDR1 LNHDA, CDR2 SQIVND (reference sequence). The CDR3 DNA is TGTGCCAGTAGTATAGGAGGACCTCCCTTCACCTACGAGCAGTACTTC. Translation gives CASSIGGPPFTYEQYF.

The rearrangement links TRBV10-1 to TRBJ2-1; D not certain. Germline V gene lookup returns CDR1 WNHNN and CDR2 SYGVQD (reference sequence). V gave up 4 bases and J gave up 4 bases, with 17 bases separating them. The CDR3 is 16 residues long. CDR3: CASSASLDGHYNEQFF. For the CDR3, the DNA is TGCGCCAGCAGTGCCTCCCTGGATGGGCATTACAATGAGCAGTTCTTC.

This clonotype was picked up many times. The V gene is TRBV9, the J gene TRBJ2-3; D call uncertain. The CDR3 loop spans 13 amino acids. Germline V gene lookup returns CDR1 SGDLS and CDR2 YYNGEE. V lost 0 bases, J lost 4 bases, and 6 bases lay in between. CDR3 coding DNA: TGTGCCAGCAGCGTAGGGGGATCAGATACGCAGTATTTT. Encoded protein: CASSVGGSDTQYF.

The chain links TRBV15 to TRBJ2-3; D is uncertain. Trimming cost V 0 bases and J 4 bases, with 2 bases left between them. Germline V gene lookup returns CDR1 LNHNV and CDR2 YYDKDF (reference sequence). The CDR3 contains 12 residues. As DNA, the CDR3 is TGTGCCACCAGCAGAGATCCAGATACGCAGTATTTT. Amino acid sequence: CATSRDPDTQYF.

This clonotype has at least ten counts. V gene TRBV6-1 combines with J gene TRBJ2-6, with TRBD1 matching 7 bases. The CDR3 is 13 amino acids. Germline V gene sequence: CDR1 MNHNS, CDR2 SASEGT. The trim removed 8 bases at V and 2 bases at J, leaving 0 bases unmatched. CDR3 residues: CASGTAGANVLTF. CDR3 DNA: TGTGCCAGCGGGACAGCTGGGGCCAACGTCCTGACTTTC.

This clonotype was recorded many times. A junction end diverges from the germline sequence, so it may reflect a read error. The rearrangement links TRBV27 to TRBJ2-7; 10 bases agree with TRBD2. From germline, CDR1 is MNHEY and CDR2 SMNVEV (reference sequence). The CDR3 is 19 amino acids. CDR3 region: CASRGKRSRPGLASYEQHF. CDR3 DNA sequence: TGTGCCAGCAGAGGGAAACGATCCAGACCGGGACTAGCGTCCTACGAGCAGCACTTC.

The CDR3 bases are TGTGCCAGCAGTTTACTGCCCCGGGGGCCCCAGCATTTT. Translation gives CASSLLPRGPQHF. This rearrangement joins TRBV28 to TRBJ1-5; D gene ambiguous. The CDR3 sequence is 13 residues long. Trimming left V 2 bases short and J 9 bases short, with 11 bases between. CDR1 and CDR2 from the germline V gene are MDHEN and SYDVKM.

This clonotype was observed a few times. The chain has TRBV2 and TRBJ1-1; D is undetermined. V was shortened by 6 bases and J by 9 bases, with 2 bases between the two germline ends. This CDR3 contains 8 residues. Germline assignment: CDR1 SNHLY and CDR2 FYNNEI. The CDR3 DNA reads as TGTGCCAGCAGGCAAGCTTTCTTT. Its translation is CASRQAFF.

Concerning this clonotype itself: One base away lies a much larger clone, so this may be a sequencing read error. This chain connects TRBV9 to TRBJ2-7, with a tentative D call TRBD1 (5 bases). The CDR3 has 15 residues. V lost 3 bases and J lost 2, with 15 bases in between. Per germline, CDR1 SGDLS and CDR2 YYNGEE. The CDR3 sequence: CASSERGSSPYEQYF. The CDR3 region has the DNA TGTGCCAGCAGCGAAAGGGGCAGTTCCCCCTACGAGCAGTACTTC.